This entry lists 11 T cell receptor beta chains sequenced from one sample in a study of cytomegalovirus exposure and HLA in healthy donors. PCR used 60 Vbeta primers and 13 Jbeta primers. Only in-frame clones appear in the TCRdb table, and some are missing; sequencing was by immunoSEQ multiplex PCR. The table includes 80,000 to 100,000 clones, around 75% detected once. The sequencing input was PBMCs. The origin of the receptors is a man younger than 30 in good health and CMV-seropositive.

The rearrangement uses TRBV13 and TRBJ2-3; D possibly corresponds to TRBD2 (6 bases). From germline, CDR1 is PRHDT and CDR2 FYEKMQ (reference sequence). The CDR3 runs to 15 residues. V was shortened by 4 bases and J by 0 bases, with 11 bases between the two germline ends. This chain's CDR3 is CASSSTGESTDTQYF. In nucleotides, the CDR3 is TGTGCCAGCAGCTCCACGGGGGAGAGCACAGATACGCAGTATTTT.

In DNA form, the CDR3 reads TGTGCCAGTAGCGGGGACAGGGCTACAGATACGCAGTATTTT. It yields the protein CASSGDRATDTQYF. V usage is TRBV19 and J usage is TRBJ2-3; TRBD1 aligns across 9 bases. The J segment lost 3 bases and the V segment lost 6 bases, leaving 4 bases of the junction unmatched. Germline V CDR1 and CDR2: LNHDA, SQIVND (reference sequence). The CDR3 loop spans 14 amino acids.

The chain employs TRBV11-2 and TRBJ2-7; D gene unclear. CDR3 length equals 12 residues. Trimming shortened V by 2 bases and J by 5 bases, and 7 bases separated the two germline ends. Germline lookup yields CDR1 SGHAT and CDR2 FQNNGV. Here the CDR3 reads CASSLSVNEQYF. DNA of the CDR3: TGTGCCAGCAGCTTATCAGTCAACGAGCAGTACTTC.

J is TRBJ2-5 and V is TRBV11-2, with D maybe TRBD1 (5 bases). CDR1 SGHAT and CDR2 FQNNGV come from the germline V gene. The CDR3 is 14 residues long. Deletions cut 5 bases from V and 2 bases from J, with 12 bases between. For the CDR3, the DNA is TGTGCCAGCAGCCCCCCCCACAGGCAAGAGACCCAGTACTTC. Translation: CASSPPHRQETQYF. Complete variable domain (other parts from reference TRBV11-2 and TRBJ2-5): EAGVAQSPRYKIIEKRQSVAFWCNPISGHATLYWYQQILGQGPKLLIQFQNNGVVDDSQLPKDRFSAERLKGVDSTLKIQPAKLEDSAVYLCASSPPHRQETQYFGPGTRLLVL.

The J gene is TRBJ2-2, the V gene TRBV27, with 9 nucleotides matching TRBD2. The CDR3 is 18 residues long. Germline CDR1 is MNHEY and CDR2 is SMNVEV (reference sequence). After removal of 1 base from V and 5 bases from J, the junction contained 11 bases not matched to a gene. This CDR3 is CASSLLFRGGAWTGELFF. DNA for the CDR3: TGTGCCAGCAGTTTATTGTTTCGCGGGGGGGCGTGGACCGGGGAGCTGTTTTTT.

This chain joins TRBV7-9 and TRBJ1-5; weak D call: TRBD1 (6 bases). Germline lookup yields CDR1 SEHNR and CDR2 FQNEAQ (reference sequence). The CDR3 spans 15 residues. The V gene lost 4 bases and the J gene lost 1 base, with 11 bases spanning the gap. The CDR3 spells CASSSSGTSNQPQHF. The CDR3 DNA reads as TGTGCCAGCAGCTCCTCAGGGACAAGCAATCAGCCCCAGCATTTT.

The V call is TRBV10-3, the J call TRBJ2-1; 7 positions match TRBD2. This CDR3 has 15 amino acids. Germline V gene sequence: CDR1 ENHRY, CDR2 SYGVKD. The J segment lost 3 bases and the V segment lost 0 bases, leaving 2 bases of the junction unmatched. The CDR3 DNA is TGTGCCATCAGTGAGTCTGGACTAGGCTACAATGAGCAGTTCTTC. Its protein is CAISESGLGYNEQFF.

The chain recombines TRBV9 with TRBJ1-6; the D gene is possibly TRBD1 (6 bases). CDR3 length: 15 residues. The V gene lost 4 bases and the J gene lost 7 bases, with 15 bases spanning the gap. From germline, CDR1 is SGDLS and CDR2 YYNGEE. The CDR3: CASSLQGVGNSPLHF. CDR3 bases: TGTGCCAGCAGCCTACAGGGTGTTGGGAATTCACCCCTCCACTTT. The full variable domain, completed using reference TRBV9 and TRBJ1-6, is DSGVTQTPKHLITATGQRVTLRCSPRSGDLSVYWYQQSLDQGLQFLIQYYNGEERAKGNILERFSAQQFPDLHSELNLSSLELGDSALYFCASSLQGVGNSPLHFGNGTRLTVT.

J is TRBJ1-5 and V is TRBV28; possible D gene TRBD1, 5 bases. With 4 bases removed from V and 3 bases from J, the gap between germline ends came to 10 bases. Germline CDR1 and CDR2: MDHEN and SYDVKM. This CDR3 contains 14 residues. CDR3: CASSSYRYNQPQHF. CDR3 DNA: TGTGCCAGCAGTTCTTACAGGTACAATCAGCCCCAGCATTTT.

The gene calls are TRBV7-2 and TRBJ1-5, with 8 positions matching TRBD1. Trimming cost V 5 bases and J 0 bases; bases outside gene matches: 6. The CDR3 runs to 16 residues. In germline, CDR1 is SGHTA, CDR2 FQGNSA. The DNA for the CDR3 is TGTGCCAGCAGCGTCAACAGGGGGTATAGCAATCAGCCCCAGCATTTT. Its protein is CASSVNRGYSNQPQHF. Looking up the rest from reference TRBV7-2 and TRBJ1-5 gives the full variable domain: GAGVSQSPSNKVTEKGKDVELRCDPISGHTALYWYRQSLGQGLEFLIYFQGNSAPDKSGLPSDRFSAERTGGSVSTLTIQRTQQEDSAVYLCASSVNRGYSNQPQHFGDGTRLSIL.

V gene TRBV5-8 combines with J gene TRBJ2-7; D is perhaps TRBD2 (6 bases). CDR3 length: 14 residues. Germline lookup yields CDR1 SGHTS and CDR2 YDEGEE. V shed 1 base and J shed 1 base, with 9 bases lying between them. The CDR3 DNA reads TGTGCCAGCAGCTTGTACCGGGGGTCCTACGAGCAGTACTTC. Encoded protein: CASSLYRGSYEQYF. Supplemented by reference TRBV5-8 and TRBJ2-7, the full variable domain reads EAGVTQSPTHLIKTRGQQATLRCSPISGHTSVYWYQQALGLGLQFLLWYDEGEERNRGNFPPRFSGRQFPNYSSELNVNALELEDSALYLCASSLYRGSYEQYFGPGTRLTVT.